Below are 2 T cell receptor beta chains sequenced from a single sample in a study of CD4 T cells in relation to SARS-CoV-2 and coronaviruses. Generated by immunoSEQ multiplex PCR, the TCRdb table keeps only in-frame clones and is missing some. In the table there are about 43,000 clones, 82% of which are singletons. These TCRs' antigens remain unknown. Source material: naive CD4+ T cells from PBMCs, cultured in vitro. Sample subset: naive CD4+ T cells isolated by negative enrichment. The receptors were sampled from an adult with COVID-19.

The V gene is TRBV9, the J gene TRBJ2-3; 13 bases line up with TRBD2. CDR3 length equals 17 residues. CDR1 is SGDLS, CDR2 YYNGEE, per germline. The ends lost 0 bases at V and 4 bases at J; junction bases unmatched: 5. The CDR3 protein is CASSVVTSGRRSDTQYF. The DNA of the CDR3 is TGTGCCAGCAGCGTAGTGACTAGCGGGAGGAGGTCAGATACGCAGTATTTT.

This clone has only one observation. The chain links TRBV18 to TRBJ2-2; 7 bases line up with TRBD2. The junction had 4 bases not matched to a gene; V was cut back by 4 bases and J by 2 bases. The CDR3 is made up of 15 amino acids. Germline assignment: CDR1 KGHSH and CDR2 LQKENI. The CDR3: CASSLTSANTGELFF. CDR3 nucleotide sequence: TGTGCCAGCTCACTAACTAGCGCTAACACCGGGGAGCTGTTTTTT.